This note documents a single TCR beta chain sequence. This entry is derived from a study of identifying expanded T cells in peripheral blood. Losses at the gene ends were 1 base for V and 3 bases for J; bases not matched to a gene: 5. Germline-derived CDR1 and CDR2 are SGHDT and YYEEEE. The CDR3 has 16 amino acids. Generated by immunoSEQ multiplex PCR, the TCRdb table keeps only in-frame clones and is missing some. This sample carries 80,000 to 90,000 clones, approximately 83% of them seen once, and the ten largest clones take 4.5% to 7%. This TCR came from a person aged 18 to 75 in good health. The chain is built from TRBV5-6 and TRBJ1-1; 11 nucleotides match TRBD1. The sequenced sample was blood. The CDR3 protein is CASSLPPGQGDTEAFF. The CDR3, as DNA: TGTGCCAGCAGCTTGCCTCCGGGACAGGGGGACACTGAAGCTTTCTTT. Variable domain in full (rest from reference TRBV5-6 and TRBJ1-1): DAGVTQSPTHLIKTRGQQVTLRCSPKSGHDTVSWYQQALGQGPQFIFQYYEEEERQRGNFPDRFSGHQFPNYSSELNVNALLLGDSALYLCASSLPPGQGDTEAFFGQGTRLTVV.